This T cell receptor beta chain was observed in a study of OX40 agonist ivuxolimab in advanced cancers. As for the study more broadly: Ivuxolimab was a fully human IgG2 agonistic monoclonal antibody targeting the costimulatory receptor OX40 (CD134). The paper covers the monotherapy dose-escalation part of the phase I ivuxolimab trial, which included N ≈ 54 patients. The point of sequencing TCRbeta in the periphery was to test whether ivuxolimab changed TCR sequence diversity and drove clonal T-cell expansion. Patients were allowed to have had prior anti-PD-1, anti-PD-L1 or anti-CTLA-4 therapy, and 30% to 40% of the dose-escalation patients had been treated with checkpoint inhibitors. Three dose-escalation patients achieved partial responses, one with hepatocellular carcinoma and two with cutaneous melanoma. Intravenous ivuxolimab was administered to patients every 2 weeks at six dose levels: 0.01, 0.1, 0.3, 1.5, 3 and 10 mg/kg. Of the 50 to 55 dose-escalation patients, hepatocellular carcinoma was present in approximately 20, melanoma in around 15, renal cell carcinoma in 9 and head and neck cancer in 9. A male proportion of 82.7% and a mean age of approximately 58 years, ranging from roughly 23 to 85, were recorded for the dose-escalation cohort. What the authors observed across the whole study: At doses of 0.1 to 3.0 mg/kg, clonal expansion of both CD4+ and CD8+ blood T cells was observed from baseline to week 6. Low levels of normalized T-cell clonal expansion were also seen in some patients who did not respond. The antigen specificity of the peripheral T cells that underwent clonal expansion was not determined. In partial responders in the 0.1-3.0 mg/kg groups, normalized peripheral clonal expansion was found to be among the lowest, especially among CD8+ T cells. After ivuxolimab, CD8+ T cells had more expanded clones than CD4+ T cells on average.

Patients with a history of autoimmune disease or receiving systemic immunosuppression were excluded from the trial. In every dose cohort, peripheral blood was drawn for TCR sequencing at baseline, cycle 4 day 1, and cycle 7 day 1. The samples were taken from a phase I, first-in-human, multicenter, open-label dose-escalation trial of ivuxolimab. Adults with locally advanced or metastatic head and neck squamous cell, hepatocellular, melanoma or renal cell carcinoma were enrolled in the trial. Before TCR sequencing, CD4+ T cells and CD8+ T cells from peripheral blood were sorted into separate populations. Comment on this clone: Its antigen has not been determined. The input lacks base qualities; no much larger clone sits a single base away.

Genomic DNA was extracted from sorted cells for sequencing of the TCRbeta CDR3 region. TCRbeta CDR3 regions were sequenced using the immunoSEQ Assay. Sourced from immuneACCESS, this table was stored by TCRdb with only in-frame sequences that have V and J called. A share of the clones is absent; for the studies checked, an unresolved V gene accounts for under half, and the remainder has no known explanation. This sample gives 65,000 to 85,000 clones in total; just over 90% of them show up just once. The top ten hold approximately 15% of the sample. V gives up 0 bases and J gives up 6 bases, and the segment between their germline ends measures 7 bases. CDR1 and CDR2 are drawn from the germline V gene: SGHTS, YDEGEE. Including cysteine and phenylalanine, the CDR3 has 13 amino acids. Only CDR3 DNA is held: 39 bases, read in frame from base 1.

Sequencing was performed on CD4+ or CD8+ T cells sorted from blood, taken in a trial of the OX40 agonist ivuxolimab. The chain links TRBV5-8 with TRBJ1-5, with no D gene named confidently. The TCR was taken from an adult with an advanced solid tumor such as melanoma, head and neck, liver or kidney cancer. CDR3 sequence: CASSLGGSQPQHF. The nucleotides read TGTGCCAGCAGCTTGGGGGGTAGTCAGCCCCAGCATTTT. Reference TRBV5-8 and TRBJ1-5 proteins supply the regions before and after the CDR3; the full variable domain is: EAGVTQSPTHLIKTRGQQATLRCSPISGHTSVYWYQQALGLGLQFLLWYDEGEERNRGNFPPRFSGRQFPNYSSELNVNALELEDSALYLCASSLGGSQPQHFGDGTRLSIL.